Listed below are T cell receptor beta chains from one sample, sequenced in a study of T-cell reconstitution after alpha-beta-depleted transplantation in children. MiXCR, run by TCRdb on the PCR reads, gives a single entry per CDR3 protein. The sample yields 610,000 or so distinct CDR3 sequences, approximately 30% seen once. Material: PBMCs, obtained before TCRalphabeta/CD19-depleted stem cell transplant. All receptors come from a boy younger than two with Wiskott-Aldrich syndrome, due to receive a stem cell transplant. CDR3s include the opening cysteine and the closing phenylalanine or tryptophan. A D gene is named only where the DNA matches it firmly. Not all rows give a size; the values are once, few, many and, for expanded clones, a class.

v_call	d_call	j_call	clone_size	cdr3_aa	cdr3_nt
TRBV12-3/TRBV12-4	TRBD1	TRBJ2-1	few	CASSPRTGVTYNEQFF	TGTGCCAGCAGCCCCCGGACAGGCGTTACCTACAATGAGCAGTTCTTC
TRBV5-1	NA	TRBJ2-3	few	CASSLPTHTSTDTQYF	TGCGCCAGCAGCTTGCCGACACACACTAGCACAGATACGCAGTATTTT
TRBV6-2/TRBV6-3	NA	TRBJ2-1	NA	CASSYGVNSEQFF	TGTGCCAGCAGTTACGGGGTAAACTCTGAGCAGTTCTTC
TRBV6-1	NA	TRBJ2-1	NA	CASSEAGWGPRAYNEQFF	TGTGCCAGCAGTGAAGCGGGTTGGGGACCCCGGGCCTACAATGAGCAGTTCTTC
TRBV27	TRBD2	TRBJ2-1	few	CASSLRAGTSVEQFF	TGTGCCAGCAGTTTAAGGGCCGGGACTAGCGTTGAGCAGTTCTTC
TRBV3-1	NA	TRBJ1-1	NA	CASSPGEPQAFF	TGTGCCAGCAGCCCAGGGGAGCCACAAGCTTTCTTT
TRBV27	NA	TRBJ2-5	few	CASSLRGGTQYF	TGTGCCAGCAGTTTAAGGGGTGGGACCCAGTACTTC
TRBV5-1	NA	TRBJ2-1	few	CASGLGGQTIYNEQFF	TGCGCCAGCGGCTTGGGGGGGCAGACCATATACAATGAGCAGTTCTTC
TRBV12-3/TRBV12-4	TRBD1	TRBJ2-1	NA	CASSPGTVNEQFF	TGTGCCAGCAGTCCCGGGACAGTCAATGAGCAGTTCTTC
TRBV3-1	TRBD2	TRBJ2-7	NA	CASSQVPSGSSYEQYF	TGTGCCAGCAGCCAAGTCCCTAGCGGAAGCTCCTACGAGCAGTACTTC
TRBV5-1	NA	TRBJ2-7	NA	CASSAGTPLAHEQYF	TGCGCCAGCAGCGCGGGGACACCCCTAGCCCACGAGCAGTACTTC
TRBV5-1	NA	TRBJ2-7	NA	CASSLGAGKGSEQYF	TGCGCCAGCAGCTTGGGGGCAGGAAAGGGTTCCGAGCAGTACTTC
TRBV20-1	NA	TRBJ2-3	few	CSARNGRDQGTDTQYF	TGCAGTGCTAGAAATGGACGGGACCAAGGCACAGATACGCAGTATTTT
TRBV28	NA	TRBJ1-5	few	CASSRIQGAGQPQHF	TGTGCCAGCAGCCGTATACAAGGGGCGGGACAGCCCCAGCATTTT
TRBV5-1	NA	TRBJ1-5	few	CASSLAGYGQPQHF	TGCGCCAGCAGCTTGGCAGGGTATGGCCAGCCCCAGCATTTT
TRBV9	NA	TRBJ2-5	few	CASSVGGTEGETQYF	TGTGCCAGCAGCGTAGGCGGGACTGAAGGAGAGACCCAGTACTTC
TRBV5-1	TRBD1	TRBJ1-1	NA	CASSLEQGWAEAFF	TGCGCCAGCAGCCTAGAACAGGGGTGGGCTGAAGCTTTCTTT
TRBV29-1	NA	TRBJ2-3	NA	CSVEDLRDGYTDTQYF	TGCAGCGTTGAAGATCTACGGGACGGATACACAGATACGCAGTATTTT
TRBV15	NA	TRBJ2-2	few	CATSRDRLPGGELFF	TGTGCCACCAGCAGAGATCGACTACCCGGCGGGGAGCTGTTTTTT
TRBV20-1	TRBD1	TRBJ1-1	NA	CSARDAGQGRNTEAFF	TGCAGTGCTAGAGATGCGGGACAGGGGAGGAACACTGAAGCTTTCTTT
TRBV7-3	TRBD2	TRBJ2-1	few	CASSLSAGGPGNEQFF	TGTGCCAGCAGCTTAAGTGCGGGAGGCCCAGGCAATGAGCAGTTCTTC
TRBV12-3/TRBV12-4	TRBD2	TRBJ2-1	NA	CASRPIAGGLYNEQFF	TGTGCCAGCAGACCTATAGCGGGAGGGCTCTACAATGAGCAGTTCTTC
TRBV4-1	NA	TRBJ2-1	NA	CASSQDLEWVEQFF	TGCGCCAGCAGCCAAGACTTAGAGTGGGTTGAGCAGTTCTTC
TRBV5-1	NA	TRBJ2-7	NA	CASSLEGRVYEQYF	TGCGCCAGCAGCTTGGAGGGGCGAGTCTACGAGCAGTACTTC
TRBV29-1	TRBD2	TRBJ2-3	NA	CSVVGREVTSTDTQYF	TGCAGCGTTGTTGGGCGGGAGGTAACTAGCACAGATACGCAGTATTTT
TRBV29-1	NA	TRBJ2-7	NA	CSVEGFGGSYEQYF	TGCAGCGTTGAAGGTTTCGGGGGCTCCTACGAGCAGTACTTC
TRBV5-1	NA	TRBJ2-7	few	CASSKASSYEQYF	TGCGCCAGCAGTAAGGCGTCCTCCTACGAGCAGTACTTC
TRBV27	NA	TRBJ1-6	NA	CASRRGNNSPLHF	TGTGCCAGCAGGCGGGGAAATAATTCACCCCTCCACTTT
TRBV20-1	TRBD1	TRBJ1-5	NA	CSAREGRGDQPQHF	TGCAGTGCTAGAGAGGGCAGGGGGGATCAGCCCCAGCATTTT
TRBV20-1	NA	TRBJ2-1	NA	CSARIRSGTAGYNEQFF	TGCAGTGCTAGAATTCGTTCCGGGACTGCGGGCTACAATGAGCAGTTCTTC
TRBV12-5	TRBD1	TRBJ2-1	NA	CASVKGQSHNEQFF	TGTGCTAGTGTTAAGGGACAGAGTCACAATGAGCAGTTCTTC
TRBV12-3/TRBV12-4	TRBD2	TRBJ2-1	few	CASNPSGTSGFGEQFF	TGTGCCAGCAATCCCTCCGGGACTAGCGGGTTTGGTGAGCAGTTCTTC
TRBV5-5	NA	TRBJ2-7	NA	CASSLGEPSYEQYF	TGTGCCAGCAGCTTGGGAGAACCCAGCTACGAGCAGTACTTC
TRBV7-3	NA	TRBJ2-3	few	CASSPGVPFTDTQYF	TGTGCCAGCAGCCCAGGAGTTCCCTTCACAGATACGCAGTATTTT
TRBV29-1	NA	TRBJ2-1	NA	CSAERRSSYNEQFF	TGCAGCGCCGAGCGGAGGAGCTCCTACAATGAGCAGTTCTTC
TRBV2	NA	TRBJ2-4	few	CASSDPGIAKNIQYF	TGTGCCAGCAGTGACCCCGGGATAGCCAAAAACATTCAGTACTTC
TRBV20-1	TRBD2	TRBJ2-5	NA	CSAAPKTGGETQYF	TGCAGTGCTGCCCCTAAGACGGGAGGTGAGACCCAGTACTTC
TRBV7-3	NA	TRBJ2-2	few	CASSLKGSSGELFF	TGTGCCAGCAGCTTAAAGGGGAGTTCCGGGGAGCTGTTTTTT
TRBV5-1	TRBD2	TRBJ2-5	few	CASSYLDGTSLETQYF	TGCGCCAGCAGCTACCTAGACGGGACTAGCCTGGAGACCCAGTACTTC
TRBV29-1	TRBD1	TRBJ2-3	NA	CSVGQGSTDTQYF	TGCAGCGTTGGACAGGGAAGCACAGATACGCAGTATTTT
TRBV5-1	TRBD1	TRBJ2-3	NA	CASSLTSGGRDTQYF	TGCGCCAGCAGCTTGACGTCAGGGGGCAGAGATACGCAGTATTTT
TRBV11-2	NA	TRBJ2-1	few	CASSLDRGAYNEQFF	TGTGCCAGCAGCTTAGACAGGGGGGCCTACAATGAGCAGTTCTTC
TRBV6-5	TRBD1	TRBJ1-1	NA	CASSYLRGLSTEAFF	TGTGCCAGCAGTTACCTCAGGGGGCTAAGCACTGAAGCTTTCTTT
TRBV5-4	NA	TRBJ2-5	few	CASSLESGRYQETQYF	TGTGCCAGCAGCTTGGAGTCAGGCAGATATCAAGAGACCCAGTACTTC
TRBV4-1	NA	TRBJ2-2	few	CASSQDPGVSVPGELFF	TGCGCCAGCAGCCAAGACCCCGGGGTCAGCGTGCCTGGGGAGCTGTTTTTT
TRBV6-5	NA	TRBJ2-7	NA	CASSSTGQVSYEQYF	TGTGCCAGCAGTTCTACTGGGCAGGTTTCCTACGAGCAGTACTTC
TRBV28	NA	TRBJ2-5	NA	CASSGAGWETQYF	TGTGCCAGCAGTGGAGCGGGTTGGGAGACCCAGTACTTC
TRBV12-3/TRBV12-4	TRBD2	TRBJ2-1	many	CASSPSGSYNEQFF	TGTGCCAGCAGTCCTAGCGGATCCTACAATGAGCAGTTCTTC
TRBV28	TRBD1	TRBJ1-4	NA	CASSWGQMNEKLFF	TGTGCCAGCAGTTGGGGACAGATGAATGAAAAACTGTTTTTT
TRBV7-8	NA	TRBJ1-1	few	CASSLATGNEAFF	TGTGCCAGCAGCTTAGCGACGGGTAATGAAGCTTTCTTT
TRBV5-1	TRBD2	TRBJ2-7	NA	CASSTRSGSRSEQYF	TGCGCCAGCAGCACTAGGAGCGGGAGTCGTAGCGAGCAGTACTTC
TRBV4-1	TRBD2	TRBJ2-7	few	CASSQDTGTSGGKQHEQYF	TGCGCCAGCAGCCAAGACACCGGGACTAGCGGGGGGAAGCAACACGAGCAGTACTTC
TRBV24-1	NA	TRBJ2-5	few	CATSAEETQYF	TGTGCCACCAGTGCTGAAGAGACCCAGTACTTC
TRBV7-9	TRBD2	TRBJ2-1	NA	CASSLTGLAGADEQFF	TGTGCCAGCAGCTTAACCGGGCTAGCGGGAGCGGATGAGCAGTTCTTC